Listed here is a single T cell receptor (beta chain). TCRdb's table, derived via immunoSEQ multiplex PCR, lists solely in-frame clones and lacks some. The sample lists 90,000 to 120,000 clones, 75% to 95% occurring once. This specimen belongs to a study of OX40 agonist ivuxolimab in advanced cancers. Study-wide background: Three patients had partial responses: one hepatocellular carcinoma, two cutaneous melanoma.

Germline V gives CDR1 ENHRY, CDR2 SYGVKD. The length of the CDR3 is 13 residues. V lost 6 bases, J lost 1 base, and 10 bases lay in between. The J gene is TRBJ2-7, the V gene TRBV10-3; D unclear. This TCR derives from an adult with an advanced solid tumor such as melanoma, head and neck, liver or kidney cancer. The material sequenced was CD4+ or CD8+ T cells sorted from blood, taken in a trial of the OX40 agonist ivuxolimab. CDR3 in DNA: TGTGCCATCAGCCGATTGGAATCCTACGAGCAGTACTTC. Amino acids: CAISRLESYEQYF.